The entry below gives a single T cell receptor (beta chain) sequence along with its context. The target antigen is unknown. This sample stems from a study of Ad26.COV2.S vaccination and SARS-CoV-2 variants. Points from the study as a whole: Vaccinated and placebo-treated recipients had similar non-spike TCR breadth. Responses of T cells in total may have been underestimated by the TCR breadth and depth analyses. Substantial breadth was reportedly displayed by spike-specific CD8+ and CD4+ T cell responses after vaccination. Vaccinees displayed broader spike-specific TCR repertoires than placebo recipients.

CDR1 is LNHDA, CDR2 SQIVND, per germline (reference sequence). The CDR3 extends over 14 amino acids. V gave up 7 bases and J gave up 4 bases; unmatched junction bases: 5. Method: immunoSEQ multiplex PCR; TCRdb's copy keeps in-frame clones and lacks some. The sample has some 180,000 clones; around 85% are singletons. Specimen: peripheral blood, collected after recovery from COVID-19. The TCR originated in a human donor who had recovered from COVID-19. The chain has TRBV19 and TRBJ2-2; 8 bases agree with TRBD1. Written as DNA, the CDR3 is TGTGCCAGTACAGACAGGGGCCTCACCGGGGAGCTGTTTTTT. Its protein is CASTDRGLTGELFF.